Presented here are 17 T cell receptor beta chains from one specimen sequenced in a study of blood T cell repertoires in COVID-19. Measured with immunoSEQ multiplex PCR; TCRdb has only the in-frame clones, and not every one. The profile shows approximately 230,000 clones, 80% to 95% of them singletons. Material for sequencing was PBMCs or T cells enriched from blood (not recorded which). These TCRs come from a woman between 18 and 29 years old who had recovered from COVID-19.

J is TRBJ2-7 and V is TRBV23-1; TRBD2 is a possible D gene (6 bases). TRBV23-1 is designated an ORF whose function remains uncertain. The CDR3 runs to 14 residues. V gave up 11 bases and J gave up 7 bases, with 24 bases separating them. This CDR3 reads CADKPGLLSGEQYF. The CDR3 DNA is TGCGCCGACAAACCGGGACTCCTCTCGGGGGAGCAGTACTTC.

For the CDR3, the DNA is TGTGCCAGCAGTGGTACCGGGAAACAGGGAATTAGCAATCAGCCCCAGCATTTT. Amino acids: CASSGTGKQGISNQPQHF. The chain joins TRBV6-4 to TRBJ1-5; maybe TRBD1 (6 bases). The CDR3 is made up of 18 amino acids. V shed 4 bases and J shed 0 bases, with 19 bases lying between them. CDR1 and CDR2 (germline): MRHNA, SNTAGT.

The chain recombines TRBV3-1 (or the pseudogene TRBV3-2) with TRBJ1-2; tentatively, D is TRBD1 (6 bases). The germline V and J ends were trimmed by 2 bases and 4 bases, with 11 bases remaining between them. CDR3 size: 14 residues. CDR1 and CDR2 (germline): LGHDT, YNNKEL (reference sequence). In DNA form, the CDR3 reads TGTGCCAGCAGCCAAATAAGACAGGCCTATGGCTACACCTTC. This gives the protein CASSQIRQAYGYTF.

This rearrangement joins TRBV6-2 or TRBV6-3 to TRBJ1-2, with 8 positions matching TRBD1. The germline V gene has CDR1 MNHEY and CDR2 SVGEGT. V trimming: 6 bases; J trimming: 1 base; junction bases outside the gene matches: 4. This CDR3 has 14 residues. The CDR3, as DNA: TGTGCCAGCAGCGCAGGGGGCTATAACTATGGCTACACCTTC. Translated: CASSAGGYNYGYTF.

This clone has only one observation. The junction and the germline gene differ at one end; a read error may be behind it. The CDR3 bases are TGTGCCAGCAGCTTGGTAGGGGATGGGAAATCCACCTTT. This sequence encodes CASSLVGDGKSTF. V is TRBV5-6 and J is TRBJ1-1; tentative D call: TRBD1 (5 bases). In germline, CDR1 is SGHDT, CDR2 YYEEEE. The length of the CDR3 is 13 residues.

The chain couples TRBV29-1 to TRBJ1-5; TRBD1 agrees at 10 bases. This CDR3 is 12 amino acids long. Germline CDR1 is SQVTM and CDR2 is ANQGSEA. The trim removed 4 bases at V and 8 bases at J, leaving 2 bases unmatched. The CDR3 reads CSVGTGGEPQHF. The DNA of the CDR3 is TGCAGCGTTGGGACAGGGGGAGAGCCCCAGCATTTT.

This clone was counted once. The rearrangement links TRBV28 to TRBJ1-1; perhaps TRBD1 as D (5 bases). The CDR3 spans 13 residues. The V and J ends lost 6 bases and 1 base respectively, with 9 bases between them. Per germline, CDR1 MDHEN and CDR2 SYDVKM. The CDR3 DNA is TGTGCCAGCAGACCGGGGGAGAACACTGAAGCTTTCTTT. Protein product: CASRPGENTEAFF.

The V gene is TRBV24-1, the J gene TRBJ2-7; 7 bases fit TRBD1. V shed 9 bases and J 3 bases; nucleotides not matched to a gene: 4. Per germline, CDR1 KGHDR and CDR2 SFDVKD. There are 12 residues in the CDR3. For the CDR3, the DNA is TGTGCCACCGGGGACAGTAACTACGAGCAGTACTTC. It is translated as CATGDSNYEQYF.

The chain joins TRBV2 to TRBJ2-3; no clear D gene. This CDR3 contains 14 residues. V shed 8 bases and J shed 1 base, with 13 bases lying between them. Germline loops: CDR1 SNHLY, CDR2 FYNNEI. The CDR3 coding sequence is TGTGCCAGCCATTTTACCCAGGGCACAGATACGCAGTATTTT. Translating gives CASHFTQGTDTQYF.

The chain uses TRBV4-1 and TRBJ2-7; tentatively, D is TRBD2 (6 bases). V gave up 1 base and J gave up 7 bases, with 20 bases separating them. Germline CDR1 reads MGHRA; CDR2 reads YSYEKL. The CDR3 covers 16 residues. The CDR3 is CASSQAPGGGPGEQYF. Here the CDR3 DNA reads TGCGCCAGCAGCCAAGCCCCTGGCGGAGGGCCGGGGGAGCAGTACTTC.

The rearrangement links TRBV7-2 to TRBJ1-2; a possible D gene is TRBD1 (6 bases). Germline V CDR1 and CDR2: SGHTA, FQGNSA. Between the trimmed V and J ends, which lost 1 base and 5 bases, there was a span of 14 bases. The CDR3 contains 15 residues. DNA of the CDR3: TGTGCCAGCAGCTTAGACGCAGGGGAAAGTTATGGCTACACCTTC. Residues: CASSLDAGESYGYTF.

CDR3 coding DNA: TGTGCCAGCAGCCAAGCGTCAGGGGGGATAGGTCAGCCCCAGCATTTT. Translating gives CASSQASGGIGQPQHF. The genes are TRBV3-1 (or the pseudogene TRBV3-2) and TRBJ1-5, with 7 nucleotides matching TRBD1. The ends lost 1 base at V and 6 bases at J; junction bases unmatched: 9. Germline CDR1 LGHDT, CDR2 YNNKEL (reference sequence). The CDR3 covers 16 residues.

This clone was seen only once. This chain connects TRBV7-9 to TRBJ1-1; D unresolved. There are 16 residues in the CDR3. CDR1 and CDR2 from the germline V gene are SEHNR and FQNEAQ (reference sequence). V dropped 5 bases and J dropped 0 bases, with 16 bases sitting between them. The CDR3, as DNA: TGTGCCAGCAGCCCAAGCAATGGAGTGTTGAACACTGAAGCTTTCTTT. Amino acid sequence: CASSPSNGVLNTEAFF.

The chain uses TRBV27 and TRBJ2-6, with a weak D call TRBD2 (5 bases). This CDR3 region has 14 residues. Germline CDR1 MNHEY, CDR2 SMNVEV (reference sequence). The V end lost 9 bases, the J end lost 3 bases, and 12 bases lay between the germline ends. The CDR3 protein is CASGFEGGANVLTF. Here the CDR3 DNA reads TGTGCCAGTGGTTTCGAGGGTGGGGCCAACGTCCTGACTTTC.

CDR3 sequence (DNA): TGTGCCAGCAGTTACAGCGGACGGAGCATGCGGTTCTTC. This gives the protein CASSYSGRSMRFF. This chain connects TRBV6-5 to TRBJ2-1, with a possible D match to TRBD2 (5 bases). The CDR3 contains 13 residues. V shed 2 bases and J shed 15 bases, with 17 bases lying between them. CDR1 is MNHEY, CDR2 SVGAGI, per germline.

This clone was counted once. The chain combines TRBV5-1 with TRBJ1-2; 7 bases agree with TRBD1. The CDR3 covers 14 residues. The trim removed 4 bases at V and 2 bases at J, leaving 5 bases unmatched. Per the germline V gene, CDR1 is SGHRS and CDR2 is YFSETQ. The CDR3 sequence is CASSLGQPNYGYTF. The CDR3 nucleotides read TGCGCCAGCAGCCTGGGACAGCCCAACTATGGCTACACCTTC.

This sequence joins TRBV9 and TRBJ2-5, with 7 bases identical to TRBD2. The CDR3 contains 15 residues. J lost 1 base, V lost 3 bases, and 6 bases had no gene match. Germline-derived CDR1 and CDR2 are SGDLS and YYNGEE. CDR3: CASSGRGGTQETQYF. CDR3 DNA sequence: TGTGCCAGCAGCGGTCGCGGGGGAACCCAAGAGACCCAGTACTTC.